The subject of this entry is one TCR beta chain. The data belong to a study of blood T cell repertoires in COVID-19. On the study more broadly: The United States, Italy and Spain were the sources of the acute and convalescent COVID-19 samples.

Profiling relied on immunoSEQ multiplex PCR, and the TCRdb table lists in-frame clones only, not all of them. The sample shows 220,000 or so clones, 84% of them seen only once. Trimming stripped 5 bases from V and 3 bases from J, with 19 bases between. CDR1 is MDHEN, CDR2 SYDVKM, per germline. The length of the CDR3 is 16 residues. Living in about two dozen US areas, the participants were between about 18 and 100 years of age. Allocation to cohorts depended on clinical history reported by the participants. This clonotype was obtained from a woman in her thirties or forties who had recovered from COVID-19. The sequencing input was PBMCs or T cells enriched from blood (not recorded which). The chain is built from TRBV28 and TRBJ1-2; tentative D call: TRBD1 (6 bases). Written as DNA, the CDR3 is TGTGCCAGCAGTCATAATGTTCGGAAGGGGGACTATGGCTACACCTTC. It codes for CASSHNVRKGDYGYTF.